One and the same sample provided the 11 T cell receptor beta chains below, sequenced in a study of shared clonotypes between healthy human individuals. The assay was immunoSEQ multiplex PCR, and TCRdb's table has in-frame clones only and misses some. The sample contains around 2.1 million clones, approximately 94% of which appear only once. Sequencing was performed on naive CD4+ T cells sorted from blood. The subset denotes: CD45RA+ positively selected. The receptors derive from a man between 18 and 35 years old in good health.

This clone has only one observation. Other DNA sequences in this specimen translate into the identical CDR3. The chain joins TRBV2 to TRBJ1-1; 8 nucleotides line up with TRBD1. CDR3 length: 13 amino acids. The junction had 2 bases not matched to a gene; V was cut back by 6 bases and J by 2 bases. Germline V gene data show CDR1 as SNHLY and CDR2 as FYNNEI. The CDR3 DNA follows: TGTGCCAGCAGGGACAGGGCTAACACTGAAGCTTTCTTT. Encoded protein: CASRDRANTEAFF.

This chain connects TRBV6-5 to TRBJ2-3; TRBD1 agrees at 8 bases. This CDR3 is built from 15 residues. V was pared by 2 bases and J by 2 bases, with 3 bases of the junction left unmatched. The germline gives CDR1 MNHEY, CDR2 SVGAGI. CDR3 in amino acids: CASSYGQGYTDTQYF. The CDR3 bases are TGTGCCAGCAGTTACGGACAGGGTTACACAGATACGCAGTATTTT.

The rearrangement uses TRBV5-8 and TRBJ1-3; 8 bases map to TRBD1. This CDR3 has 16 residues. The J segment lost 3 bases and the V segment lost 4 bases, leaving 9 bases of the junction unmatched. Germline assignment: CDR1 SGHTS and CDR2 YDEGEE. DNA of the CDR3: TGTGCCAGCAGCCCAGGTGACAGGGGAAGTGGAAACACCATATATTTT. Protein sequence: CASSPGDRGSGNTIYF.

The J gene is TRBJ2-1, the V gene TRBV15; the D gene is possibly TRBD2 (6 bases). This CDR3 contains 17 residues. Deletions cut 0 bases from V and 6 bases from J, with 18 bases between. Germline CDR1 and CDR2: LNHNV and YYDKDF (reference sequence). The CDR3 region is CATSRDMSPSGVNEQFF. The CDR3 DNA reads as TGTGCCACCAGCAGAGACATGTCCCCATCGGGGGTCAATGAGCAGTTCTTC.

This clone was detected once. This chain connects TRBV10-3 to TRBJ2-2, with TRBD1 as a possible D gene (5 bases). CDR1 is ENHRY and CDR2 is SYGVKD in the germline V gene. V was clipped by 6 bases and J by 6 bases, with 8 bases between them. The CDR3 consists of 12 residues. CDR3 amino acids: CAISQGPGELFF. Written as DNA, the CDR3 is TGTGCCATCAGCCAGGGTCCCGGGGAGCTGTTTTTT.

This chain uses TRBV6-1 with TRBJ2-7, with TRBD1 identical over 8 bases. The germline V gene has CDR1 MNHNS and CDR2 SASEGT. J gave up 6 bases and V 4 bases, and 8 bases lay outside the gene matches. The CDR3 loop spans 14 amino acids. The CDR3 coding sequence is TGTGCCAGCAGTGGGACCAGGGGGCCAGGCGAGCAGTACTTC. Translating gives CASSGTRGPGEQYF.

This chain joins TRBV10-3 and TRBJ2-1; 9 positions match TRBD2. V was pared by 10 bases and J by 4 bases, with 5 bases of the junction left unmatched. The CDR3 is 13 amino acids. CDR1 ENHRY and CDR2 SYGVKD come from the germline V gene. CDR3: CATETSGYNEQFF. The CDR3 DNA reads as TGTGCCACAGAGACTAGCGGTTACAATGAGCAGTTCTTC.

The rearrangement joins TRBV6-6 to TRBJ1-5; TRBD1 agrees at 10 bases. Germline V CDR1 and CDR2: MNHNY, SVGAGI (reference sequence). The CDR3 is 15 residues long. The trim removed 7 bases at V and 4 bases at J, leaving 7 bases unmatched. The CDR3 sequence: CASIVGTGVNQPQHF. CDR3 DNA: TGTGCCAGCATTGTAGGGACAGGGGTTAATCAGCCCCAGCATTTT.

The chain uses TRBV30 and TRBJ1-3; the D gene is possibly TRBD1 (6 bases). V shed 3 bases and J shed 1 base, with 10 bases lying between them. Germline CDR1 is GTSNPN and CDR2 is SVGIG (reference sequence). The CDR3 covers 14 residues. The CDR3 region is CAWRKQGSGNTIYF. For the CDR3, the DNA is TGTGCCTGGAGGAAACAGGGTTCTGGAAACACCATATATTTT.

The chain recombines TRBV6-6 with TRBJ2-4; 8 bases are a match to TRBD1. Germline lookup yields CDR1 MNHNY and CDR2 SVGAGI (reference sequence). The CDR3 is 14 amino acids. Trimming cost V 6 bases and J 9 bases; bases outside gene matches: 10. CDR3 amino acids: CASRTQGAMTIQYF. Written as DNA, the CDR3 is TGTGCCAGCAGAACTCAGGGGGCGATGACCATTCAGTACTTC.

This clone was detected only once. The chain joins TRBV5-6 to TRBJ2-2; possibly TRBD1 for D (7 bases). CDR3 length: 19 residues. Per the germline V gene, CDR1 is SGHDT and CDR2 is YYEEEE. V was shortened by 3 bases and J by 0 bases, with 21 bases between the two germline ends. CDR3 region: CASSYTGVVAVPNTGELFF. For the CDR3, the DNA is TGTGCCAGCAGCTATACAGGGGTGGTAGCGGTACCGAACACCGGGGAGCTGTTTTTT.